The 15 T cell receptor beta chains in this list originate from one sample, sequenced in a study of beta chain features in type 1 diabetes (dated 2018 in TCRdb). The research as a whole found: In all four CD4+ subsets, TCRB CDR3 length was moderately but significantly shorter in type 1 diabetes patients.

The antigens for these receptors are not known. Libraries were prepared through the immunoSEQ multiplex PCR assay. The entire isolated RNA was reverse transcribed using the High Capacity cDNA Reverse Transcription Kit, and thus expressed TCRB transcripts were sequenced. What TCRdb holds here is the immuneACCESS table cut down to in-frame rearrangements. Part of the clones is not present; checked against another copy, under half of the missing clones reflect an unresolved V gene, and the others are unexplained. The table for this sample lists approximately 600,000 clones; 12% of them were counted only once. Around 0.12% of the sample rests with the top ten. Source material: naive CD4+ T cells from blood. The cell subset or site tag for this specimen amounts to: true naive CD4+ T cells. These receptors were obtained from a man aged 25-40 years with type 1 diabetes.

A few counts support this clone. This chain joins TRBV5-4 and TRBJ2-1; 11 bases align to TRBD2. This CDR3 spans 14 amino acids. Trimming removed 4 bases from V and 7 bases from J; junction bases left unmatched: 4. Germline CDR1 SGHNT, CDR2 YYREEE (reference sequence). The CDR3 region is CASSGGLADNEQFF. The CDR3 coding sequence is TGTGCCAGCAGCGGGGGACTAGCGGATAATGAGCAGTTCTTC.

This clone turned up a few times. The chain has TRBV7-8 and TRBJ2-3; 11 bases are shared with TRBD2. V was clipped by 0 bases and J by 0 bases; unmatched bases: 2. CDR1 is SGHVS, CDR2 FQNEAQ, per germline. This CDR3 region has 17 residues. In nucleotides, the CDR3 is TGTGCCAGCAGCTTAGCACTAGCGGGGGCTAGCACAGATACGCAGTATTTT. Protein sequence: CASSLALAGASTDTQYF.

This clone was seen a handful of times. V usage is TRBV6-5 and J usage is TRBJ2-6; no clear D gene. The CDR3 is 15 residues long. Trimming removed 0 bases from V and 6 bases from J, with 9 bases in between. Germline assignment: CDR1 MNHEY and CDR2 SVGAGI. The CDR3 DNA reads as TGTGCCAGCAGTTACTCGCCAGACCCGGCCAACGTCCTGACTTTC. It yields the protein CASSYSPDPANVLTF.

This chain joins TRBV7-2 and TRBJ1-5, with 10 bases aligning to TRBD1. The trim removed 5 bases at V and 9 bases at J, leaving 10 bases unmatched. This CDR3 region has 15 residues. CDR1 and CDR2 (germline): SGHTA, FQGNSA. In DNA form, the CDR3 reads TGTGCCAGCAGCGTTACCGGGACAGGGGTCGGGCCCCAGCATTTT. Protein sequence: CASSVTGTGVGPQHF.

This clone turned up a few times. The genes are TRBV9 and TRBJ2-1; no firm D call. The CDR3 sequence is 13 residues long. Per the germline V gene, CDR1 is SGDLS and CDR2 is YYNGEE. The V end was cut by 3 bases, the J end by 9 bases, with 13 bases between. The CDR3 coding sequence is TGTGCCAGCAGCGCCCGGCAGGCTGCTGAGCAGTTCTTC. The encoded protein is CASSARQAAEQFF.

This clone was picked up a small number of times. The gene calls are TRBV2 and TRBJ2-5; D uncertain. The V gene's germline CDR1 is SNHLY and CDR2 FYNNEI. The CDR3 spans 11 residues. V lost 5 bases and J 10 bases, leaving 11 bases between the germline ends. CDR3 sequence: CASSSQAVQYF. CDR3 DNA: TGTGCCAGCAGTTCGCAAGCCGTCCAGTACTTC.

This chain joins TRBV11-1 and TRBJ2-1, with no clear D. The CDR3 has 13 amino acids. V lost 0 bases and J 8 bases, leaving 8 bases between the germline ends. Per the germline V gene, CDR1 is SGHAT and CDR2 is FQDESV (reference sequence). CDR3 nucleotides: TGTGCCAGCAGCTTAGCCAATTTCCATGAGCAGTTCTTC. This sequence encodes CASSLANFHEQFF.

This chain uses TRBV6-6 with TRBJ2-6; no clear D. The germline gives CDR1 MNHNY, CDR2 SVGAGI (reference sequence). Trimming left V 9 bases short and J 4 bases short, with 16 bases between. The CDR3 extends over 15 amino acids. The CDR3 DNA reads as TGTGCCAGTCGGGCGGCCCTACTAGGGGCCAACGTCCTGACTTTC. It yields the protein CASRAALLGANVLTF.

The V and J genes are TRBV4-2 and TRBJ2-3, with D unresolved. The V and J ends lost 3 bases and 2 bases respectively, with 6 bases between them. The length of the CDR3 is 13 residues. Germline values: CDR1 LGHNA, CDR2 YNFKEQ. CDR3 bases: TGTGCCAGCAGCCAGAGGCCCACAGATACGCAGTATTTT. Translating it yields CASSQRPTDTQYF.

This clone occurred a few times. V usage is TRBV5-1 and J usage is TRBJ1-2; no clear D gene. CDR3 length: 14 amino acids. V dropped 0 bases and J dropped 6 bases, with 12 bases sitting between them. Looked up from germline, CDR1 is SGHRS and CDR2 is YFSETQ. The CDR3 sequence: CASSLDPDSDGYTF. Written as DNA, the CDR3 is TGCGCCAGCAGCTTGGATCCAGACTCTGATGGCTACACCTTC.

A few counts support this clone. The chain combines TRBV9 with TRBJ1-2; D perhaps matches TRBD1 (6 bases). Germline values: CDR1 SGDLS, CDR2 YYNGEE. The ends were cut back, 4 bases at V and 4 bases at J, with 23 bases in the middle. The CDR3 totals 17 residues. The CDR3 bases are TGTGCCAGCAGCTCTTCCCTACAGGGATCAAGCCGCTATGGCTACACCTTC. Translated: CASSSSLQGSSRYGYTF.

This clone was seen a handful of times. The chain joins TRBV29-1 to TRBJ1-1, with D unresolved. The CDR3 runs 10 residues. Trimming removed 1 base from V and 9 bases from J, with 6 bases in between. Germline lookup yields CDR1 SQVTM and CDR2 ANQGSEA. The CDR3 sequence is CSVEAPKAFF. For the CDR3, the DNA is TGCAGCGTTGAAGCCCCTAAAGCTTTCTTT.

This clone was detected only a few times. The chain has TRBV9 and TRBJ2-2; D might be TRBD1 (6 bases). The CDR3 is 15 residues long. V lost 4 bases to trimming and J lost 6 bases, with 16 bases between them. CDR1 is SGDLS, CDR2 YYNGEE, per germline. In DNA, the CDR3 is TGTGCCAGCAGCCCCTCAGGACAGCCTCCCGGGGAGCTGTTTTTT. Encoded protein: CASSPSGQPPGELFF.

The chain has TRBV2 and TRBJ1-1; D unclear. Germline V gene sequence: CDR1 SNHLY, CDR2 FYNNEI. The CDR3 covers 13 residues. Trimming shortened V by 4 bases and J by 4 bases, and 10 bases separated the two germline ends. The CDR3 coding sequence is TGTGCCAGCAGTGGAGAAATTGGCACTGAAGCTTTCTTT. Translated: CASSGEIGTEAFF.

In this sample, this clone turned up a few times. The chain uses TRBV14 and TRBJ2-2; perhaps TRBD1 as D (6 bases). Trimming pared 2 bases from V and 6 bases from J, leaving 16 bases between. CDR1 and CDR2 (germline): SGHDN, FVKESK. The CDR3 contains 16 residues. As DNA, the CDR3 is TGTGCCAGCAGCCAAATAGACAGGAATGTTGCCGGGGAGCTGTTTTTT. Amino acids: CASSQIDRNVAGELFF.